A selection of T cell receptor beta chains follows, all from one sample in a study of CD8 T cells in ankylosing spondylitis. In TCRdb, the 5' RACE reads were re-called with MiXCR into one record per CDR3 protein. Here the sample spans 210,000 or so distinct CDR3 sequences, 20% to 30% being singletons. The specimen was blood, either unsorted or a sorted T cell fraction (not recorded which). The source is a male donor with ankylosing spondylitis or in good health (not recorded which). Both conserved end residues are trimmed from each CDR3. Size tells how often a clone was seen (once, few, many) or the class of an expanded clone, and some rows leave it out.

clone_size	v_call	j_call	cdr3_aa
-	TRBV18	TRBJ1-1	ASSPRQGQTTEAF
many	TRBV27	TRBJ1-4	ASSFLPGPNEKLF
many	TRBV5-1	TRBJ2-7	ASSLGGQAYEQY
many	TRBV5-1	TRBJ2-7	ASSSRGSAYEQY
few	TRBV5-1	TRBJ2-2	ASSRDTLNTGELF
many	TRBV7-9	TRBJ1-2	ASSRDGYGYT
-	TRBV6-1	TRBJ2-6	ASRPTGPSGANVLT
many	TRBV12-3/TRBV12-4	TRBJ2-7	ASSLGTGVGEQY
-	TRBV5-5	TRBJ2-2	ASSLATGYIGELF
few	TRBV5-1	TRBJ2-5	ASSLAPGLAGGPVQQETQY
many	TRBV11-2	TRBJ2-1	ASSFLAGDNEQF
few	TRBV20-1	TRBJ2-1	SARPGTPGSYNEQF
many	TRBV24-1	TRBJ2-2	ATSVTGAGELF
many	TRBV2	TRBJ2-3	ASSEQGSPTDTQY
many	TRBV25-1	TRBJ2-6	ASSDTGPGANVLT
-	TRBV7-2	TRBJ2-4	ASSPPGLGNIQY
-	TRBV12-3/TRBV12-4	TRBJ1-5	ASKQGYSNQPQH
many	TRBV4-2	TRBJ2-2	ASSQETASGRTGELF
-	TRBV7-3	TRBJ1-2	ASSLRQGANYGYT
-	TRBV20-1	TRBJ1-6	SARKEKEPLH
many	TRBV12-3/TRBV12-4	TRBJ2-1	ASRSGTSGKYNEQF
-	TRBV7-6	TRBJ2-5	ASSLIAETQY
many	TRBV29-1	TRBJ2-5	SVEGGLKETQY
many	TRBV29-1	TRBJ2-1	SVEPMGLAGGGSYNEQF
many	TRBV20-1	TRBJ1-2	SAQVTGDYGYT
many	TRBV12-3/TRBV12-4	TRBJ1-5	ASVGRLVQPQH
many	TRBV5-5	TRBJ2-1	ASSLLAGGFDEQF
few	TRBV20-1	TRBJ2-7	SAKTRQYEQY